The clone carrying this TCR beta chain was counted at least ten times. The antigen is unknown. A universal primer site was created by template switching, with the cDNA bearing unique molecular identifiers. TCRdb called the 5' RACE reads again in MiXCR, with one record for every CDR3 protein. The sample records about 390,000 distinct CDR3 sequences, roughly 9% being singletons. The sample comes from a study of identical twins. Every donor was a healthy Caucasian. The study's findings and limits: Out-of-frame beta chain sequences displayed weaker excess sharing between twins.

What was sequenced was naive T cells sorted from blood. This TCR was recovered from a woman between 45 and 65 years old in good health.

CDR3 sequence (DNA): TGTGCCAGCAGCTTAGACGGGGACAGGGTGGGTCAGCCCCAGCATTTT. It translates to CASSLDGDRVGQPQHF. The chain has TRBV11-2 and TRBJ1-5, with TRBD1 matching 9 bases. Germline CDR1 is SGHAT and CDR2 is FQNNGV. This CDR3 has 16 amino acids. The V and J ends lost 0 bases and 6 bases, in that order; junction bases with no gene match: 6.